This paragraph covers one T cell receptor beta chain sequence. Its recognized antigen is unknown. It has no much larger one-base neighbor in the sample; base qualities were not kept. This sample stems from a study of cytomegalovirus exposure and HLA in healthy donors (dated by TCRdb to about 2017). In the study overall: According to a later analysis, the 120 or so validation repertoires were produced on the same platform as the roughly 600 repertoires of the first cohort. The study aimed to test whether cataloging public T cell receptors could reveal signatures of past pathogen exposure. High-throughput TCR immunosequencing, statistical association of individual TCRs with disease status, and machine learning were combined to predict cytomegalovirus infection status. In addition to the first cohort of around 670 subjects, a separate validation cohort of about 120 different subjects was used. General findings and caveats noted by the study authors: In both the original and validation cohorts, the classifier was reported to diagnose cytomegalovirus status with high specificity and sensitivity. The study listed 170 or so TCR beta chains as associated with cytomegalovirus. Across donors, most TCR sequences were observed very rarely, whereas some public TCRs were present in many individuals. A later analysis found that TCRs clustered in the first cohort also tended to co-occur in the 120 validation repertoires, with about 94% of cluster scores above 0. In vitro tests confirmed that a few of the cytomegalovirus-associated TCR beta chains recognize cytomegalovirus antigens. According to the authors, the approach could potentially be generalized to other disease states and immunological phenotypes. All 110 or so repertoires were used to score co-occurrence in the validation cohort in a later analysis, because that analysis had no HLA typing for the cohort.

The donors were included in the validation cohort of 120 subjects, a group kept apart from the roughly 670-subject first cohort. Libraries were made using the immunoSEQ multiplex PCR assay. The study's processing was this. To diagnose cytomegalovirus status from the catalog of TCR beta chain sequences, a statistical classification framework was built. TCRdb holds this immuneACCESS table with in-frame rearrangements only. Some clones are missing; in checked studies, unresolved V genes explain under half, and the rest has no known cause. That table gives V, J and clone size, and the DNA gave D and trimming. The sample data list around 350,000 clones, and more than 80% of these were observed just once. The ten largest clones capture 0.83% of the sample. Trimming costs V 3 bases and J 4 bases, and their ends lie 12 bases apart. As encoded in the germline V gene, CDR1 is KGHSH while CDR2 is LQKENI. The CDR3 runs 14 residues from the cysteine to the phenylalanine. Only the CDR3 DNA stays, 42 bases, in frame from base 1.

The specimen was PBMCs. The chain is assembled from TRBV18 and TRBJ2-5, with TRBD2 perhaps the D gene, on 6 matching bases. This sequence was found in a woman between 18 and 29 years old in good health and CMV-seronegative. The CDR3 here reads CASSPEGWRETQYF. The bases are TGTGCCAGCTCACCGGAGGGATGGCGAGAGACCCAGTACTTC.